This T cell receptor beta chain was recorded in a study of identical twins. TCRdb re-derived calls from the 5' RACE reads in MiXCR, one entry per CDR3 protein. The sample includes 690,000 or so distinct CDR3 sequences, around 8.6% of them seen just once. Deletions cut 2 bases from V and 5 bases from J, with 15 bases between. CDR3 length equals 15 residues. Germline loops: CDR1 SGHKS, CDR2 YYEKEE (reference sequence). This sample also appeared in a second study, on yellow fever vaccine responses in identical twins.

The specimen was PBMCs. This sequence originates from a woman in her late teens or twenties in good health. The chain combines TRBV5-5 with TRBJ2-3, with a possible D match to TRBD2 (6 bases). The CDR3 region is CASSLISGAIDTQYF. The CDR3 nucleotides read TGTGCCAGCAGCTTAATTAGCGGAGCCATAGATACGCAGTATTTT.